This entry is about one T cell receptor beta chain. The antigen remains undetermined. The CDR3 consists of 18 residues. Treatment of the sample: 15 to 20 received Ad26.COV2.S at low or high dose, single or two shots; five or six received placebo; per-sample allocation not given. After the first vaccine or placebo injection, samples were drawn on day 63. This entry comes from a study of Ad26.COV2.S vaccination and SARS-CoV-2 variants. Study-wide context: The authors gave Ad26.COV2.S intramuscularly, either once or twice 56 days apart.

The study's findings and limits: Reported findings describe substantial breadth in spike-specific CD8+ and CD4+ T cell responses following vaccination.

Repertoires were generated with immunoSEQ multiplex PCR, while TCRdb's copy carries only in-frame clones and drops some. Of approximately 410,000 clones in the sample, approximately 90% were seen once. This receptor was obtained from a person aged 18-60 years who received the Ad26.COV2.S COVID-19 vaccine or a placebo. Here the sequenced sample was peripheral blood, taken in a trial of Ad26.COV2.S vaccine versus placebo. This chain joins TRBV21-1 and TRBJ2-5; TRBD1 was called by the table and not checked on the DNA. TRBV21-1 has pseudogene status. This chain's CDR3 is CASSKPPEGNRGEETQYF. DNA for the CDR3: TGTGCCAGCAGCAAACCCCCAGAAGGAAACAGGGGGGAAGAGACCCAGTACTTC.